These 12 T cell receptor beta chains were all obtained from the same sample, sequenced in a study of control samples from healthy donors and cancer patients. TCRdb's table, derived via immunoSEQ multiplex PCR, lists solely in-frame clones and lacks some. The sample lists some 120,000 clones, less than 95% occurring once. Sequencing was carried out using blood. Receptor source: a man between 18 and 35 years old in good health.

The chain joins TRBV27 to TRBJ1-1, with D unresolved. V lost 8 bases, J lost 1 base, and 14 bases lay in between. The CDR3 spans 14 residues. The germline V gene encodes CDR1 MNHEY and CDR2 SMNVEV (reference sequence). This CDR3 is CASGSLSTNTEAFF. The CDR3 DNA follows: TGTGCCAGCGGCTCACTCTCGACGAACACTGAAGCTTTCTTT.

J is TRBJ2-1 and V is TRBV6-6; D possibly corresponds to TRBD1 (5 bases). Trimming left V 4 bases short and J 5 bases short, with 12 bases between. Per germline, CDR1 MNHNY and CDR2 SVGAGI (reference sequence). The CDR3 is 14 residues long. The CDR3 spells CASSWSDTNNEQFF. CDR3 DNA sequence: TGTGCCAGCAGTTGGTCGGACACAAACAATGAGCAGTTCTTC.

The chain uses TRBV7-2 and TRBJ2-4, with D tentatively TRBD2 (5 bases). The germline V gene has CDR1 SGHTA and CDR2 FQGNSA. Trimming stripped 2 bases from V and 7 bases from J, with 12 bases between. The CDR3 has 14 residues. The CDR3 DNA reads TGTGCCAGCAGCTTATGGTGGGAGAAGAACATTCAGTACTTC. Translation gives CASSLWWEKNIQYF.

V is TRBV28 and J is TRBJ1-5; TRBD1 aligns across 7 bases. V was clipped by 6 bases and J by 3 bases; unmatched bases: 14. The CDR3 is made up of 17 amino acids. CDR1 MDHEN and CDR2 SYDVKM come from the germline V gene. CDR3 in DNA: TGTGCCAGCAGCCCATCCCGTAAGGGGGCGGTCAATCAGCCCCAGCATTTT. Protein product: CASSPSRKGAVNQPQHF.

V usage is TRBV6-5 and J usage is TRBJ1-4; the D is unclear. The CDR3 extends over 14 amino acids. Per germline, CDR1 MNHEY and CDR2 SVGAGI. V was cut by 6 bases and J by 0 bases, with 8 bases left in between. The CDR3 bases are TGTGCCAGCAGGGTTATACCAACTAATGAAAAACTGTTTTTT. This codes for CASRVIPTNEKLFF.

This chain uses TRBV7-2 with TRBJ1-2, with 9 bases matching TRBD1. The V gene end was trimmed by 2 bases and the J gene end by 4 bases; junction bases not matched to a gene: 2. CDR3 size: 14 residues. The V gene's germline CDR1 is SGHTA and CDR2 FQGNSA. Written as DNA, the CDR3 is TGTGCCAGCAGCTTAAACAGGGGGCTCTATGGCTACACCTTC. Its translation: CASSLNRGLYGYTF.

In DNA, the CDR3 is TGTGCCAGTACCCCACGTGGGACCCTCGCCAATGAGCAGTTCTTC. Its translation is CASTPRGTLANEQFF. The genes are TRBV19 and TRBJ2-1, with D perhaps matching TRBD1 or TRBD2 (5 bases each). Germline CDR1 is LNHDA and CDR2 is SQIVND (reference sequence). V lost 7 bases and J lost 6, with 19 bases in between. This CDR3 spans 15 amino acids.

This chain joins TRBV6-1 and TRBJ1-1; D unresolved. V gave up 0 bases and J gave up 14 bases, with 16 bases separating them. The CDR3 has 13 amino acids. In germline, CDR1 is MNHNS, CDR2 SASEGT. The CDR3 DNA follows: TGTGCCAGCAGTGAAGCGCTTCGGGGTGATGGCTTCTTT. It codes for CASSEALRGDGFF.

This chain joins TRBV12-5 and TRBJ1-2, with D hard to call. V gave up 0 bases and J gave up 4 bases, with 12 bases separating them. The CDR3 covers 15 residues. The germline V gene has CDR1 LGHNT and CDR2 FRNRAP. CDR3 amino acids: CASGLVIPISYGYTF. The CDR3 DNA reads as TGTGCTAGTGGTTTGGTAATCCCGATTAGCTATGGCTACACCTTC.

The rearrangement uses TRBV12-3 or TRBV12-4 and TRBJ2-1, with D perhaps TRBD2 (6 bases). With 6 bases removed from V and 4 bases from J, the gap between germline ends came to 7 bases. The CDR3 is made up of 12 amino acids. CDR3 bases: TGTGCCAGCAGGGGAGGTTACAATGAGCAGTTCTTC. Its translation is CASRGGYNEQFF.

The V call is TRBV6-1, the J call TRBJ1-2; a weak D match, TRBD1 (5 bases). Germline V gene sequence: CDR1 MNHNS, CDR2 SASEGT. Trimming cost V 1 base and J 4 bases, with 13 bases left between them. The CDR3 runs 15 residues. The CDR3 loop is CASSEGQGPFYGYTF. In DNA form, the CDR3 reads TGTGCCAGCAGTGAAGGTCAGGGTCCCTTCTATGGCTACACCTTC.

This clone was seen a handful of times. This chain links TRBV10-3 with TRBJ2-2, with 11 bases aligning to TRBD2. The germline V gene has CDR1 ENHRY and CDR2 SYGVKD. V dropped 6 bases and J dropped 5; count of bases not matched to a gene: 5. The CDR3 covers 15 residues. The CDR3, as DNA: TGTGCCATCAGACTAGCGGGGGCCGTAACCGGGGAGCTGTTTTTT. Translated: CAIRLAGAVTGELFF.